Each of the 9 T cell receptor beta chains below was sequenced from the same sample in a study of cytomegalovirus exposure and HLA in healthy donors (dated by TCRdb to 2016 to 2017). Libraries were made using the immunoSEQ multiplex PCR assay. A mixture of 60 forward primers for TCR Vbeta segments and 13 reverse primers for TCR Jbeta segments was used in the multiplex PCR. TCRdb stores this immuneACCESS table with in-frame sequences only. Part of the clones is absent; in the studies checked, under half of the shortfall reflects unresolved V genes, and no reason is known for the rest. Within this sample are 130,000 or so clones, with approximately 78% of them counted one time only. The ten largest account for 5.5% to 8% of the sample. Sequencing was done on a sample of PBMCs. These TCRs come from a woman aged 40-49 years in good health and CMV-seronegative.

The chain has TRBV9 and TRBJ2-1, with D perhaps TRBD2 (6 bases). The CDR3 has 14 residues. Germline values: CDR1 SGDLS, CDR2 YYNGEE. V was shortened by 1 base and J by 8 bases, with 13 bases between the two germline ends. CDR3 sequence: CASSVYGSFDEQFF. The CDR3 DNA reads TGTGCCAGCAGCGTATACGGGAGCTTCGATGAGCAGTTCTTC.

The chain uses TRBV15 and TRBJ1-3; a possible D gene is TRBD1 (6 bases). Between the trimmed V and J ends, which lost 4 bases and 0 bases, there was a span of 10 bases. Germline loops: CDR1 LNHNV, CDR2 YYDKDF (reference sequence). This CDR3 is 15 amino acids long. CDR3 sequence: CATSTYRDSGNTIYF. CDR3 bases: TGTGCCACCAGCACTTACAGGGACTCTGGAAACACCATATATTTT. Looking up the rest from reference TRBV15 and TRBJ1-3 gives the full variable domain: DAMVIQNPRYQVTQFGKPVTLSCSQTLNHNVMYWYQQKSSQAPKLLFHYYDKDFNNEADTPDNFQSRRPNTSFCFLDIRSPGLGDTAMYLCATSTYRDSGNTIYFGEGSWLTVV.

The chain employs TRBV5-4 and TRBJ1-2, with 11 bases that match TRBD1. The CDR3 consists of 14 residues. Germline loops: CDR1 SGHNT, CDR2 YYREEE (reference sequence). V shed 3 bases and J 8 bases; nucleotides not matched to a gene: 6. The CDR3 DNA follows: TGTGCCAGCAGCTCGGGACAGGGGGGTTGGGGCTACACCTTC. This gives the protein CASSSGQGGWGYTF.

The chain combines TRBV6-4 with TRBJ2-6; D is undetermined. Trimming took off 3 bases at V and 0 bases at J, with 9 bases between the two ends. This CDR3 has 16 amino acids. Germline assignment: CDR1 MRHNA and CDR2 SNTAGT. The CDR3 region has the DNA TGTGCCAGCAGTGAGGGCCCCAGCTCTGGGGCCAACGTCCTGACTTTC. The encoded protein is CASSEGPSSGANVLTF.

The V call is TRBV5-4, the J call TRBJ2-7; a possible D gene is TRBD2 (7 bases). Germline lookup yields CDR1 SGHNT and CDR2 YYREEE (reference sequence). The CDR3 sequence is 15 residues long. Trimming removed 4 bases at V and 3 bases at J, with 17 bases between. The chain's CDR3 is CASSPGGLESYEQYF. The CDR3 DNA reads TGTGCCAGCAGCCCCGGGGGGCTAGAAAGCTACGAGCAGTACTTC.

The chain's CDR3 is CASRTTGVNQPQHF. For the CDR3, the DNA is TGTGCCAGCAGGACGACAGGGGTCAATCAGCCCCAGCATTTT. The chain uses TRBV6-1 and TRBJ1-5; TRBD1 agrees at 8 bases. The ends lost 6 bases at V and 3 bases at J; junction bases unmatched: 4. Looked up from germline, CDR1 is MNHNS and CDR2 is SASEGT. The length of the CDR3 is 14 residues.

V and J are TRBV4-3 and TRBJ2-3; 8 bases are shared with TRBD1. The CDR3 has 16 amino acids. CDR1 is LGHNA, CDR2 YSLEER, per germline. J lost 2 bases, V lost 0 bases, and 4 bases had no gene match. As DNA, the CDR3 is TGCGCCAGCAGCCAAGACGGGACAGGATTCACAGATACGCAGTATTTT. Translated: CASSQDGTGFTDTQYF.

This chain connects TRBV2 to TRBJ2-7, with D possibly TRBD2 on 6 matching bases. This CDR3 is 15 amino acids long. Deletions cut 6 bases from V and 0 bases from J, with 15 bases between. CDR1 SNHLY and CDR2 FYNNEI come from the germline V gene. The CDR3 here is CASRRERVPSYEQYF. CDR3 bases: TGTGCCAGCAGAAGAGAGCGGGTTCCCTCCTACGAGCAGTACTTC.

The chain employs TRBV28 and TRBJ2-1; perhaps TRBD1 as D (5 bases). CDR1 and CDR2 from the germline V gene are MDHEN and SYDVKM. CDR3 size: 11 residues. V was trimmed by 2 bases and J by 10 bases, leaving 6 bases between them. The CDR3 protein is CASSLRQEQFF. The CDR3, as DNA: TGTGCCAGCAGTTTAAGACAGGAGCAGTTCTTC.